What follows are 20 T cell receptor beta chains derived from one specimen sequenced in a study of blood T cells in healthy people across ages. For the second PCR, which ran for 7 to 11 cycles, a sample-barcoded 5' primer and a J-beta primer mix were used. TCRdb processed the 5' RACE reads anew with MiXCR; each CDR3 protein has one entry. The sample has about 680,000 distinct CDR3 sequences; about half are singletons. Sequencing used blood. The origin of the receptors is a woman in her fifties or sixties in good health.

This clonotype turned up a few times. V and J are TRBV7-2 and TRBJ2-7; possibly TRBD1 for D (6 bases). The germline V gene encodes CDR1 SGHTA and CDR2 FQGNSA. V lost 5 bases and J lost 2, with 13 bases in between. The CDR3 covers 14 residues. CDR3 residues: CASSITDRTYEQYF. CDR3 sequence (DNA): TGTGCCAGCAGCATAACGGACAGAACCTACGAGCAGTACTTC.

The J gene is TRBJ1-5, the V gene TRBV11-2; D remains unclear. This CDR3 is 15 amino acids long. V lost 5 bases, J lost 4 bases, and 15 bases lay in between. Germline CDR1 SGHAT, CDR2 FQNNGV. The CDR3 nucleotides are TGTGCCAGCAGCCGCCCCCTCGGTCCAAATCAGCCCCAGCATTTT. It encodes CASSRPLGPNQPQHF.

V usage is TRBV28 and J usage is TRBJ2-5; perhaps TRBD2 as D (5 bases). The germline V gene encodes CDR1 MDHEN and CDR2 SYDVKM. The V end was cut by 5 bases, the J end by 2 bases, with 9 bases between. The CDR3 covers 13 residues. The CDR3 bases are TGTGCCAGCAGTCCTAGCTGGCAAGAGACCCAGTACTTC. This codes for CASSPSWQETQYF.

The V and J genes are TRBV9 and TRBJ2-7; D assignment may be TRBD1 or TRBD2 (5 bases each). Germline CDR1 reads SGDLS; CDR2 reads YYNGEE. The CDR3 loop spans 14 amino acids. The ends were cut back, 3 bases at V and 2 bases at J, with 12 bases in the middle. The DNA for the CDR3 is TGTGCCAGCAGCGAAGGGACGGACGCCTACGAGCAGTACTTC. It translates to CASSEGTDAYEQYF.

The chain combines TRBV29-1 with TRBJ1-2, with unresolved D. CDR1 is SQVTM, CDR2 ANQGSEA, per germline. This CDR3 is built from 15 residues. V gave up 2 bases and J gave up 4 bases, with 17 bases separating them. DNA of the CDR3: TGCAGCGTTGAATCTGCAGATGAGGGAGCCTATGGCTACACCTTC. It specifies CSVESADEGAYGYTF.

With regard to this clonotype: This may be a read error, as it is one base from a much larger clone. V gene TRBV7-2 combines with J gene TRBJ2-3; D is perhaps TRBD2 (6 bases). The CDR3 consists of 14 residues. Germline V lookup: CDR1 SGHTA, CDR2 FQGNSA. Written as DNA, the CDR3 is TGTGCCAACAGCTTAGCGGTACGCACAGATACGCAGTATTTT. Its translation is CANSLAVRTDTQYF.

The chain has TRBV12-3 or TRBV12-4 and TRBJ2-3; the D is unclear. The CDR3 runs 11 residues. V dropped 5 bases and J dropped 7 bases, with 7 bases sitting between them. The DNA of the CDR3 is TGTGCCAGCAGTCAAGGGCATACGCAGTATTTT. Translating it yields CASSQGHTQYF.

The chain carries TRBV24-1 and TRBJ2-3, with D possibly TRBD2 on 6 matching bases. Per the germline V gene, CDR1 is KGHDR and CDR2 is SFDVKD. The CDR3 spans 15 residues. The V gene lost 4 bases and the J gene lost 14 bases, with 24 bases spanning the gap. The CDR3 region is CATSDPGGSETARYF. In nucleotides, the CDR3 is TGTGCCACCAGTGACCCCGGGGGTAGCGAAACCGCGCGGTATTTT.

The chain couples TRBV7-9 to TRBJ2-5; 7 bases are a match to TRBD2. Trimming took 5 bases from V and 0 from J; bases not matched to a gene: 6. The CDR3 contains 15 residues. The germline V gene encodes CDR1 SEHNR and CDR2 FQNEAQ (reference sequence). CDR3 in amino acids: CASSPLAGDQETQYF. The CDR3 nucleotides read TGTGCCAGCAGCCCCTTGGCGGGAGACCAAGAGACCCAGTACTTC.

The gene calls are TRBV6-2 or TRBV6-3 and TRBJ1-2; TRBD1 matches 11 bases. V lost 5 bases and J lost 3; bases outside the gene matches: 8. The CDR3 is 16 residues long. Germline V gene data show CDR1 as MNHEY and CDR2 as SVGEGT. CDR3 coding DNA: TGTGCCAGCAGTCGGACAGGGGGCGCCACCTACTATGGCTACACCTTC. Translation: CASSRTGGATYYGYTF.

V and J are TRBV4-1 and TRBJ2-1, with 8 bases that match TRBD1. Unmatched junction bases numbered 6, after V lost 3 bases and J lost 11 bases. The CDR3 extends over 13 amino acids. Germline CDR1 MGHRA, CDR2 YSYEKL. In DNA, the CDR3 is TGCGCCAGCAGCCACCGGACAGGGCCCCAGCAGTTCTTC. Protein: CASSHRTGPQQFF.

The chain is built from TRBV18 and TRBJ2-5; D is unclear. CDR1 is KGHSH, CDR2 LQKENI, per germline. CDR3 length: 16 amino acids. With 3 bases removed from V and 11 bases from J, the gap between germline ends came to 25 bases. The CDR3 loop reads CASSPQATASGNEQYF. CDR3 nucleotide sequence: TGTGCCAGCTCACCTCAAGCCACTGCCTCAGGCAATGAGCAGTACTTC.

V and J are TRBV9 and TRBJ1-4; tentatively, D is TRBD1 (5 bases). Germline V gene lookup returns CDR1 SGDLS and CDR2 YYNGEE. The V gene lost 3 bases and the J gene lost 4 bases, with 13 bases spanning the gap. The CDR3 is 15 residues long. The DNA for the CDR3 is TGTGCCAGCAGCGCACGATCGGGGCTTAATGAAAAACTGTTTTTT. Its translation is CASSARSGLNEKLFF.

The rearrangement joins TRBV3-1 to TRBJ2-7; weak D call: TRBD1 (6 bases). The CDR3 spans 14 residues. Trimming left V 7 bases short and J 1 base short, with 14 bases between. From germline, CDR1 is LGHDT and CDR2 YNNKEL (reference sequence). CDR3 nucleotide sequence: TGTGCCAGCACTCAACGACAGGCTTCCTACGAGCAGTACTTC. Its translation: CASTQRQASYEQYF.

This clonotype occurred a few times. V usage is TRBV6-2 or TRBV6-3 and J usage is TRBJ2-7; 7 positions agree with TRBD1. The germline CDR1 and CDR2 sequences are MNHEY and SVGEGT. V lost 6 bases, J lost 4 bases, and 15 bases stayed unmatched. The CDR3 sequence is 16 residues long. DNA of the CDR3: TGTGCCAGCAGCAGCAAGGGGCCAGAACAGGGGTACGAGCAGTACTTC. This sequence encodes CASSSKGPEQGYEQYF.

This clonotype has just a few counts. The CDR3 spells CASSLMRGAGQPQHF. The CDR3 nucleotides are TGTGCCAGCAGCTTAATGAGGGGGGCTGGTCAGCCCCAGCATTTT. V and J are TRBV7-2 and TRBJ1-5; maybe TRBD1 (6 bases). The length of the CDR3 is 15 residues. Germline V CDR1 and CDR2: SGHTA, FQGNSA. Trimming shortened V by 2 bases and J by 6 bases, and 14 bases separated the two germline ends.

The chain couples TRBV15 to TRBJ2-3; D is unclear. Deletions cut 0 bases from V and 9 bases from J, with 10 bases between. This CDR3 has 13 amino acids. The germline V gene encodes CDR1 LNHNV and CDR2 YYDKDF (reference sequence). The chain's CDR3 is CATSRDARDTQYF. The CDR3 nucleotides are TGTGCCACCAGCAGAGATGCGAGAGACACGCAGTATTTT.

The chain is built from TRBV20-1 and TRBJ2-1; D uncertain. V shed 3 bases and J shed 4 bases, with 16 bases lying between them. The CDR3 runs 15 residues. Germline lookup yields CDR1 DFQATT and CDR2 SNEGSKA (reference sequence). The DNA for the CDR3 is TGCAGTGCTAGTGAAATTGGGATCCAGTACAATGAGCAGTTCTTC. Its translation is CSASEIGIQYNEQFF.

The chain joins TRBV5-1 to TRBJ1-2; TRBD1 agrees at 7 bases. This CDR3 is 14 amino acids long. Trimming removed 4 bases from V and 4 bases from J; junction bases left unmatched: 7. Germline V gene lookup returns CDR1 SGHRS and CDR2 YFSETQ. The CDR3 DNA sequence: TGCGCCAGCAGCACTGAGACAGGGTTCTATGGCTACACCTTC. It yields the protein CASSTETGFYGYTF.

This chain connects TRBV4-3 to TRBJ1-1; D possibly corresponds to TRBD1 (6 bases). The germline V gene encodes CDR1 LGHNA and CDR2 YSLEER. Trimming removed 4 bases from V and 4 bases from J, with 16 bases in between. The CDR3 sequence is 15 residues long. The CDR3 DNA sequence: TGCGCCAGCAGCCCCACAGGGAGGGGAGGCACTGAAGCTTTCTTT. It specifies CASSPTGRGGTEAFF.